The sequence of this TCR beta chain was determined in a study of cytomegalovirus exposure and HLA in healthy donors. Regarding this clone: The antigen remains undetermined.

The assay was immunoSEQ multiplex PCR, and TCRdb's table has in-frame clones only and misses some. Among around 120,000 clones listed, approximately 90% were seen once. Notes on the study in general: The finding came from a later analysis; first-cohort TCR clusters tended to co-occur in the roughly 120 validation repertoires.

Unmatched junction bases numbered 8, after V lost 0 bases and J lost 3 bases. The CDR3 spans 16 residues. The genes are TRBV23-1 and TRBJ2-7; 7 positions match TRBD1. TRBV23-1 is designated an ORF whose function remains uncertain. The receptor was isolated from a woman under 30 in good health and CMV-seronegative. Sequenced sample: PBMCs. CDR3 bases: TGCGCCAGCAGTCAATCTGCCAGGGGGTCCCACTACGAGCAGTACTTC. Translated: CASSQSARGSHYEQYF.